This is a list of T cell receptor beta chains from one sample in a study of early T cells in non-severe SARS-CoV-2 infection. Using its own MiXCR run on the 5' RACE reads, TCRdb lists one record per CDR3 protein. The table records tens of thousands of distinct CDR3 sequences, approximately 9% of them present only once. The material was whole blood, obtained at baseline. Source of these receptors: an adult who was a healthcare worker with PCR-confirmed SARS-CoV-2 infection or an uninfected control (not recorded which). CDR3s include the opening cysteine and the closing phenylalanine or tryptophan. The D gene is left open where the match is weak. The size field is filled for only some rows; it gives once, few, many or a size class.

d_call	v_call	clone_size	j_call	cdr3_aa	cdr3_nt
TRBD2	TRBV11-2	few	TRBJ2-1	CASRSVAGSYNEQFF	TGTGCCAGCAGAAGTGTAGCGGGGAGTTACAATGAGCAGTTCTTC
-	TRBV5-8	-	TRBJ2-6	CASSLVNRTYGANVLTF	TGTGCCAGCAGCTTGGTTAACAGGACGTATGGGGCCAACGTCCTGACTTTC
TRBD1	TRBV7-3	-	TRBJ2-2	CASRTGSTNTGELFF	TGTGCCAGCAGGACAGGGAGTACGAACACCGGGGAGCTGTTTTTT
-	TRBV9	-	TRBJ1-2	CASSVNQGPQGGYTF	TGTGCCAGCAGCGTGAACCAGGGGCCCCAGGGGGGCTACACCTTC
TRBD2	TRBV7-2	few	TRBJ2-5	CASSFSLAGQETQYF	TGTGCCAGCAGCTTTTCTCTAGCGGGCCAAGAGACCCAGTACTTC
-	TRBV7-9	-	TRBJ2-7	CASGEYEQYF	TGTGCCAGTGGGGAGTACGAGCAGTACTTC
-	TRBV18	many	TRBJ1-2	CASSPTERGYTF	TGTGCCAGCTCACCGACGGAACGGGGCTACACCTTC
-	TRBV20-1	-	TRBJ2-3	CSARSEPGTDTQYF	TGCAGTGCTAGGTCTGAGCCCGGAACAGATACGCAGTATTTT
TRBD1	TRBV7-9	few	TRBJ1-2	CASSLPDRVDYGYTF	TGTGCCAGCAGCTTACCCGACAGGGTTGACTATGGCTACACCTTC
-	TRBV12-3/TRBV12-4	-	TRBJ1-2	CASSLYRGANYGYTF	TGTGCCAGCAGTTTATATCGGGGGGCGAACTATGGCTACACCTTC
TRBD2	TRBV7-2	few	TRBJ2-7	CASSLGVAGSVLHEQYF	TGTGCCAGCAGCCTGGGGGTAGCGGGGTCCGTCCTCCACGAGCAGTACTTC
-	TRBV12-3/TRBV12-4	-	TRBJ2-7	CASSPDYEQYF	TGTGCCAGCAGTCCGGACTACGAGCAGTACTTC
-	TRBV11-3	-	TRBJ2-2	CASSRPGVSTGELFF	TGTGCCAGCAGCCGCCCAGGGGTTTCAACCGGGGAGCTGTTTTTT
-	TRBV9	many	TRBJ2-7	CASSVANYDYEQYF	TGTGCCAGCAGCGTAGCCAATTACGACTACGAGCAGTACTTC
-	TRBV25-1	-	TRBJ2-7	CASSEGDAGRGEQYF	TGTGCCAGCAGTGAGGGGGACGCGGGGCGCGGCGAGCAGTACTTC
TRBD1	TRBV30	-	TRBJ2-5	CAWNRGQETQYF	TGTGCCTGGAACAGGGGCCAAGAGACCCAGTACTTC
TRBD2	TRBV20-1	many	TRBJ2-5	CSAQLRGRETQYF	TGCAGTGCCCAGCTACGCGGGAGGGAGACCCAGTACTTC
-	TRBV4-1	-	TRBJ1-6	CASSQGERRWNSPLHF	TGCGCCAGCAGCCAAGGAGAAAGGCGTTGGAATTCACCCCTCCACTTT